The 11 T cell receptor beta chains given below trace back to one sample, sequenced in a study of sequential checkpoint blockade in melanoma. Treatment denoted: randomized to nivolumab then ipilimumab (arm A) or the reverse (arm B). Sequencing was performed with immunoSEQ multiplex PCR; in TCRdb, only in-frame clones are kept and a portion is missing. The table records some 13,000 clones, roughly a fifth of them present only once. The sequences come from tumor tissue (inferred from file names), collected from a patient given nivolumab and ipilimumab in sequence. The origin of the receptors is a human donor with melanoma.

This clone was recorded at least ten times. The V call is TRBV6-8, the J call TRBJ1-1; TRBD1 agrees at 8 bases. Germline CDR1 MNHGY, CDR2 SAAAGT. Trimming cost V 4 bases and J 1 base; bases outside gene matches: 5. The CDR3 length is 15 residues. The DNA for the CDR3 is TGTGCCAGCAGTTTAGGGACAGGATGGAACACTGAAGCTTTCTTT. Its protein is CASSLGTGWNTEAFF.

This clone was counted between two and nine times. The gene calls are TRBV11-3 and TRBJ2-7, with TRBD2 matching over 7 bases. The CDR3 covers 15 residues. V shed 1 base and J 3 bases; nucleotides not matched to a gene: 6. Germline CDR1 SGHNT, CDR2 YENEEA. CDR3 in amino acids: CASSLVASGGYEQYF. CDR3 DNA: TGTGCCAGCAGCTTAGTGGCTAGCGGAGGCTACGAGCAGTACTTC.

Only a few counts were recorded for this clone. The chain uses TRBV28 and TRBJ1-5; the match to TRBD1 covers 9 bases. J was trimmed by 5 bases and V by 4 bases; bases with no gene match: 6. CDR1 and CDR2 (germline): MDHEN, SYDVKM. This CDR3 comprises 15 residues. CDR3 nucleotides: TGTGCCAGCAGTTCCCTAACAGGGGGCCATCAGCCCCAGCATTTT. This translates into CASSSLTGGHQPQHF.

The rearrangement uses TRBV9 and TRBJ1-2, with D possibly being TRBD1 (5 bases). V was cut by 4 bases and J by 4 bases, with 8 bases left in between. Per the germline V gene, CDR1 is SGDLS and CDR2 is YYNGEE. This CDR3 is built from 12 residues. The DNA of the CDR3 is TGTGCCAGCAGCTCAGGGCCCTATGGCTACACCTTC. This sequence encodes CASSSGPYGYTF.

Concerning this clone itself: A junction end diverges from the germline sequence, so it may reflect a read error. The chain combines TRBV11-3 with TRBJ2-1, with no clear D. CDR3 length: 14 residues. Germline V gene lookup returns CDR1 SGHNT and CDR2 YENEEA. For the CDR3, the DNA is TGTGCTAGCAGCCCCGACCGGATCTATCATGAGCAGTTCTTC. This gives the protein CASSPDRIYHEQFF.

The chain employs TRBV6-8 and TRBJ1-2; the D is unclear. This CDR3 region has 14 residues. V dropped 2 bases and J dropped 2 bases, with 9 bases sitting between them. Germline V gives CDR1 MNHGY, CDR2 SAAAGT. The CDR3 sequence is CASSYVTSNYGYTF. In nucleotides, the CDR3 is TGTGCCAGCAGTTACGTGACGTCCAACTATGGCTACACCTTC.

Relative to its sample, this clone is medium-sized. The chain is built from TRBV28 and TRBJ2-7; possibly TRBD1 or TRBD2 for D (5 bases each). The CDR3 has 15 amino acids. In germline, CDR1 is MDHEN, CDR2 SYDVKM. Trimming stripped 5 bases from V and 5 bases from J, with 19 bases between. CDR3 region: CASSPGPLLLHEQYF. CDR3 in DNA: TGTGCCAGCAGTCCGGGACCTCTCCTTCTGCACGAGCAGTACTTC.

The rearrangement links TRBV19 to TRBJ1-2; TRBD1 agrees at 10 bases. With V trimmed by 7 bases and J by 5 bases, 10 bases remained unmatched. This CDR3 contains 15 residues. Germline values: CDR1 LNHDA, CDR2 SQIVND (reference sequence). The CDR3 loop is CASTRTGGKGYGYTF. The DNA of the CDR3 is TGTGCCAGTACGAGGACAGGGGGAAAGGGGTATGGCTACACCTTC. The complete variable domain, with remaining parts taken from reference TRBV19 and TRBJ1-2, reads DGGITQSPKYLFRKEGQNVTLSCEQNLNHDAMYWYRQDPGQGLRLIYYSQIVNDFQKGDIAEGYSVSREKKESFPLTVTSAQKNPTAFYLCASTRTGGKGYGYTFGSGTRLTVV.

The J gene is TRBJ1-3, the V gene TRBV29-1; no reliable D call. The V and J ends lost 6 bases and 0 bases respectively, with 12 bases between them. Germline CDR1 is SQVTM and CDR2 is ANQGSEA. The CDR3 is 14 residues long. This CDR3 reads CSVVDVLSGNTIYF. The CDR3 DNA follows: TGCAGCGTGGTGGACGTCCTCTCTGGAAACACCATATATTTT.

Note on this clone: The same CDR3 can be traced to other DNA sequences in this sample. This rearrangement joins TRBV14 to TRBJ1-5; perhaps TRBD1 as D (6 bases). Trimming took off 4 bases at V and 7 bases at J, with 14 bases between the two ends. Germline-derived CDR1 and CDR2 are SGHDN and FVKESK. The CDR3 runs to 14 residues. CDR3 protein: CASSPTGLGQPQHF. The CDR3 region has the DNA TGTGCCAGCAGCCCTACAGGGCTGGGGCAGCCCCAGCATTTT. Filled out from reference TRBV14 and TRBJ1-5, the complete variable domain reads EAGVTQFPSHSVIEKGQTVTLRCDPISGHDNLYWYRRVMGKEIKFLLHFVKESKQDESGMPNNRFLAERTGGTYSTLKVQPAELEDSGVYFCASSPTGLGQPQHFGDGTRLSIL.

The chain links TRBV29-1 to TRBJ2-3; perhaps TRBD2 as D (7 bases). The germline CDR1 and CDR2 sequences are SQVTM and ANQGSEA. The CDR3 spans 12 residues. Between the trimmed V and J ends, which lost 7 bases and 9 bases, there was a span of 17 bases. CDR3 loop: CSAEGGPGTQYF. The CDR3 bases are TGCAGCGCCGAGGGGGGGCCTGGGACGCAGTATTTT.